Listed below are T cell receptor beta chains from one sample, sequenced in a study of breast tumors, draining lymph nodes, adjacent tissues. TCRdb redid the calling of the multiplex PCR reads with MiXCR, one entry per CDR3 protein. The repertoire consists of about 200,000 distinct CDR3 sequences, with 25% to 40% occurring once and the leading ten covering over 4%. Sequenced sample: axillary lymph node tissue. The receptors originated from a female donor with breast cancer. Some clones in this sample may be carry-over from other donors' samples. CDR3s include the opening cysteine and the closing phenylalanine or tryptophan. Each record gives: clone size, J gene, D gene, V gene, CDR3 DNA, CDR3 protein. A D gene is named only where the DNA matches it firmly. Expanded clones are given a class, and other clones once, few, many or no size at all.

clone size: -
J gene: TRBJ2-5
D gene: -
V gene: TRBV29-1
CDR3 DNA: TGCAGCGTTCCGGAGACCTTGTACCAAGAGACCCAGTACTTC
CDR3 protein: CSVPETLYQETQYF

clone size: -
J gene: TRBJ2-3
D gene: TRBD2
V gene: TRBV5-4
CDR3 DNA: TGTGCCAGCAGCAGGGGGGGACTAGCGACCACAGATACGCAGTATTTT
CDR3 protein: CASSRGGLATTDTQYF

clone size: many
J gene: TRBJ2-1
D gene: -
V gene: TRBV5-1
CDR3 DNA: TGCGCCAGCAGCTTGGCCGCCACTCCTGGCGACACCAATGAGCAGTTCTTC
CDR3 protein: CASSLAATPGDTNEQFF

clone size: -
J gene: TRBJ2-5
D gene: TRBD2
V gene: TRBV7-2
CDR3 DNA: TGTGCCAGCAGCCCCTCCGGGACTAGCGGGAGAGGGGAGACCCAGTACTTC
CDR3 protein: CASSPSGTSGRGETQYF

clone size: many
J gene: TRBJ2-5
D gene: -
V gene: TRBV6-1
CDR3 DNA: TGTGCCAGCAGTCAATCGGGAGCCCAAGAGACCCAGTACTTC
CDR3 protein: CASSQSGAQETQYF

clone size: -
J gene: TRBJ2-7
D gene: -
V gene: TRBV7-9
CDR3 DNA: TGCGCCAGCAGCTTGGCCTGGACAGAAGGCGAGCAGTACTTC
CDR3 protein: CASSLAWTEGEQYF

clone size: few
J gene: TRBJ1-2
D gene: -
V gene: TRBV20-1
CDR3 DNA: TGCAGTGCTAGAGATAGTAGCGGGGGATCCTATGGCTACACCTTC
CDR3 protein: CSARDSSGGSYGYTF

clone size: few
J gene: TRBJ2-5
D gene: TRBD2
V gene: TRBV30
CDR3 DNA: TGTGCCTGGAGGGGTGGTAGCGGGGTCCAAGAGACCCAGTACTTC
CDR3 protein: CAWRGGSGVQETQYF

clone size: many
J gene: TRBJ2-5
D gene: -
V gene: TRBV29-1
CDR3 DNA: TGCAGCGTCCTTCGAGAGACCCAGTACTTC
CDR3 protein: CSVLRETQYF

clone size: -
J gene: TRBJ2-3
D gene: TRBD2
V gene: TRBV7-3
CDR3 DNA: TGTGCCGGCAGCTCTAGCGGGGATACGCAGTATTTC
CDR3 protein: CAGSSSGDTQYF

clone size: many
J gene: TRBJ1-5
D gene: -
V gene: TRBV6-1
CDR3 DNA: TGTGCCAGCAGTGAAGGGCTGGACCGGCAGGCCCAGCATTTT
CDR3 protein: CASSEGLDRQAQHF

clone size: -
J gene: TRBJ1-2
D gene: -
V gene: TRBV6-1
CDR3 DNA: TGTGCCAGCAATGAACTGGGCTATGGCTACACCTTC
CDR3 protein: CASNELGYGYTF

clone size: many
J gene: TRBJ1-3
D gene: TRBD1
V gene: TRBV6-5
CDR3 DNA: TGTGCCAGCAGTTCGACAGGGACTGGAAACACCATATATTTT
CDR3 protein: CASSSTGTGNTIYF

clone size: few
J gene: TRBJ1-1
D gene: TRBD1
V gene: TRBV12-3/TRBV12-4
CDR3 DNA: TGTGCCAGCAGTTTAAGGGGGGGCCTGACAGGGCTGAACACTGAAGCTTTCTTT
CDR3 protein: CASSLRGGLTGLNTEAFF

clone size: many
J gene: TRBJ1-4
D gene: -
V gene: TRBV4-1
CDR3 DNA: TGCGCCAGCAGCCAAGGTCGTCAGGGTTCTGAAAAACTGTTTTTT
CDR3 protein: CASSQGRQGSEKLFF

clone size: many
J gene: TRBJ1-3
D gene: -
V gene: TRBV12-3/TRBV12-4
CDR3 DNA: TGTGCCAGCAGTTTAGCGCTGGGCTCTGGAAACACCATATATTTT
CDR3 protein: CASSLALGSGNTIYF

clone size: many
J gene: TRBJ2-3
D gene: -
V gene: TRBV5-1
CDR3 DNA: TGCGCCAGCAGCCACGGGGTGATTAGCGGTATCACAGATACGCAGTATTTT
CDR3 protein: CASSHGVISGITDTQYF

clone size: -
J gene: TRBJ2-3
D gene: TRBD2
V gene: TRBV4-2
CDR3 DNA: TGTGCCAGCAGAAAAGTACCGCCTGGTCTAGCGGGAGGAGATACGCAGTATTTT
CDR3 protein: CASRKVPPGLAGGDTQYF

clone size: few
J gene: TRBJ2-6
D gene: TRBD1
V gene: TRBV6-1
CDR3 DNA: TGTGCCAGCAGGGACAGGGTTAGCTCTGGGGCCAACGTCCTGACTTTC
CDR3 protein: CASRDRVSSGANVLTF

clone size: many
J gene: TRBJ2-3
D gene: TRBD2
V gene: TRBV20-1
CDR3 DNA: TGCAGTGCCGTTAGCGGGGGGTATCAAGATACGCAGTATTTT
CDR3 protein: CSAVSGGYQDTQYF

clone size: -
J gene: TRBJ1-1
D gene: -
V gene: TRBV20-1
CDR3 DNA: TGCAACAGCCCGAGCGGGGTCTCGGCCACTGAAGCTTTCTTT
CDR3 protein: CNSPSGVSATEAFF

clone size: few
J gene: TRBJ1-1
D gene: TRBD1
V gene: TRBV7-2
CDR3 DNA: TGTGCCAGCAGCTCCGCAGGGGGCTACACTGAAGCTTTCTTT
CDR3 protein: CASSSAGGYTEAFF

clone size: -
J gene: TRBJ2-1
D gene: TRBD2
V gene: TRBV6-1
CDR3 DNA: TGTGCCAGCAGTGCCCCCAGACTAGCGTATGAATACAATGAGCAGTTCTTC
CDR3 protein: CASSAPRLAYEYNEQFF

clone size: -
J gene: TRBJ2-1
D gene: TRBD2
V gene: TRBV12-5
CDR3 DNA: TGTGCCAGCAGTTTCGGGCTAGCGGAACCCGATGAGCAGTTCTTC
CDR3 protein: CASSFGLAEPDEQFF

clone size: many
J gene: TRBJ2-2
D gene: -
V gene: TRBV2
CDR3 DNA: TGTGCCAGCAGCAGAAGGTACACCGGGGAGCTGTTTTTT
CDR3 protein: CASSRRYTGELFF

clone size: many
J gene: TRBJ2-3
D gene: -
V gene: TRBV12-3/TRBV12-4
CDR3 DNA: TGTGCCAGCAGGGGGGCCTCAGATACGCAGTATTTT
CDR3 protein: CASRGASDTQYF

clone size: -
J gene: TRBJ1-6
D gene: TRBD1
V gene: TRBV7-2
CDR3 DNA: TGTGCCAGCAGCTTAGCTCACAGGGGTGGGGGTTCACCCCTCCACTTT
CDR3 protein: CASSLAHRGGGSPLHF

clone size: -
J gene: TRBJ1-2
D gene: -
V gene: TRBV9
CDR3 DNA: TGTGCCAGCGGCCCCACAGAGGGCGCGGGCGGCTACACCTTC
CDR3 protein: CASGPTEGAGGYTF

clone size: many
J gene: TRBJ2-1
D gene: TRBD2
V gene: TRBV11-2
CDR3 DNA: TGTGCCAGCAGCTTAGTAGCGGGAGCGCTCAATGAGCAGTTCTTC
CDR3 protein: CASSLVAGALNEQFF

clone size: many
J gene: TRBJ2-5
D gene: -
V gene: TRBV7-9
CDR3 DNA: TGTGCCAGCAGCCGATTAGGGGTGGAGACCCAGTACTTC
CDR3 protein: CASSRLGVETQYF